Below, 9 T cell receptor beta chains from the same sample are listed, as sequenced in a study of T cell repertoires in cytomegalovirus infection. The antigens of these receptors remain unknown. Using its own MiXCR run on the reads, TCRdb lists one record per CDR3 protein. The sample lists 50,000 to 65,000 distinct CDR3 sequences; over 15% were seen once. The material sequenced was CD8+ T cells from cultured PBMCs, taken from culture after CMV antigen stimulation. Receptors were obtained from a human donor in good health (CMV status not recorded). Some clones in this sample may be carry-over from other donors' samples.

CDR3 nucleotides: TGTGCCAGTAGCCCAACTAGCGGGAGAGGCGAGCAGTACTTC. Protein: CASSPTSGRGEQYF. The V and J genes are TRBV19 and TRBJ2-7; the match to TRBD2 covers 11 bases. Germline assignment: CDR1 LNHDA and CDR2 SQIVND (reference sequence). The V segment lost 6 bases and the J segment 6 bases; nucleotides outside the gene matches: 7. This CDR3 has 14 amino acids.

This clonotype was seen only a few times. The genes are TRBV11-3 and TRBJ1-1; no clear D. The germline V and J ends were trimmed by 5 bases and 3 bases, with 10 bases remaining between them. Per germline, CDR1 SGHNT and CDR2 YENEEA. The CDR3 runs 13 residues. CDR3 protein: CASSQSGDTEAFF. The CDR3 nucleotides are TGTGCCAGCAGCCAATCCGGCGACACTGAAGCTTTCTTT.

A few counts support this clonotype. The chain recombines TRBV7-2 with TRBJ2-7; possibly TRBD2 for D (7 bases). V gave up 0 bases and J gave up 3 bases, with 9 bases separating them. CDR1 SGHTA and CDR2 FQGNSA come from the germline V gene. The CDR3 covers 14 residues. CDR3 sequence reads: CASSLAGGRYEQYF. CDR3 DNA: TGTGCCAGCAGCTTAGCGGGGGGGCGCTACGAGCAGTACTTC.

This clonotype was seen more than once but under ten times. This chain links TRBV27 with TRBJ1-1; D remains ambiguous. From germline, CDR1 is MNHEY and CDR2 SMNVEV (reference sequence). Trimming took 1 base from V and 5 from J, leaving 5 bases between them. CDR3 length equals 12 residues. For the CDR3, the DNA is TGTGCCAGCAGTTTATTAGGAACTGAAGCTTTCTTT. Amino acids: CASSLLGTEAFF.

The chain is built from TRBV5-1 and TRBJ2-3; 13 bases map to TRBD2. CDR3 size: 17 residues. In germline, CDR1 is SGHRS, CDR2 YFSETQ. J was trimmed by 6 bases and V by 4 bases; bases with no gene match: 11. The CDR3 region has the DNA TGCGCCAGCAGCCAGGCACTAGCGGGAGGGCCCGTGGATACGCAGTATTTT. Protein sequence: CASSQALAGGPVDTQYF.

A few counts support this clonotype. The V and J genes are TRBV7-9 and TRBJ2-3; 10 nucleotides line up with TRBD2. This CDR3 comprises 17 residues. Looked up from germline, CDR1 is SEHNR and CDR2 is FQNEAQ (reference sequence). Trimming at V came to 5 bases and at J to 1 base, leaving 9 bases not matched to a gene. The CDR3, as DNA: TGTGCCAGCAGCACCCATCTGAGCGGGAGGGGCACAGATACGCAGTATTTT. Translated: CASSTHLSGRGTDTQYF.

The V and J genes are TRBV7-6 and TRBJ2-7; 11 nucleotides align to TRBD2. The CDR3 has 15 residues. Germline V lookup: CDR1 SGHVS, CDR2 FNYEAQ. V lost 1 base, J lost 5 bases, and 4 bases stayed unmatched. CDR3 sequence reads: CASSLGPSGGNEQYF. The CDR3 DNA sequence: TGTGCCAGCAGCTTAGGACCTAGCGGGGGGAACGAGCAGTACTTC.

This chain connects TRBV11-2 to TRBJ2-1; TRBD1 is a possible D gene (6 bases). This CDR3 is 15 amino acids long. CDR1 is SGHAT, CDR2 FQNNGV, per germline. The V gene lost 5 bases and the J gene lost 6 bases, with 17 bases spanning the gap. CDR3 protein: CASSLGASGFNEQFF. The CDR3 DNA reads TGTGCCAGCAGCCTGGGGGCTTCGGGCTTCAATGAGCAGTTCTTC.

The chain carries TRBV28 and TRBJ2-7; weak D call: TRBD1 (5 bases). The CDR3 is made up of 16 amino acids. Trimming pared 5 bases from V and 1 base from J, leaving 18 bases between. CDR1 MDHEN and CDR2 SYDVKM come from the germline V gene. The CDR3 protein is CASSGRRAPLSYEQYF. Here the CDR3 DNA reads TGTGCCAGCAGTGGCCGCAGGGCACCACTTTCCTACGAGCAGTACTTC.